What follows are 13 T cell receptor beta chains derived from one specimen sequenced in a study of cytomegalovirus exposure and HLA in healthy donors (dated by TCRdb to about 2017). The library was obtained by the immunoSEQ multiplex PCR assay. The multiplex PCR relied on a mix of 60 forward primers for TCR Vbeta segments and 13 reverse primers for TCR Jbeta segments. The immuneACCESS repertoire file appears here via TCRdb, limited to in-frame rearrangements. These files lack a portion of the clones; in checked studies, under half of the deficit traces to unresolved V genes, and the cause of the others is not known. The sample table shows 150,000 to 200,000 clones, and 70% to 90% are seen once. The top ten hold about a tenth of the sample. The sequenced sample was PBMCs. The receptor set was obtained from a man younger than 35 in good health and CMV-seropositive.

The V gene is TRBV4-1, the J gene TRBJ2-2; D is perhaps TRBD1 (6 bases). Germline V gene lookup returns CDR1 MGHRA and CDR2 YSYEKL. V was trimmed by 2 bases and J by 4 bases, leaving 20 bases between them. This CDR3 region has 18 residues. CDR3 protein: CASSQTPKPGDVTGELFF. CDR3 nucleotide sequence: TGCGCCAGCAGCCAAACCCCAAAACCAGGGGATGTCACCGGGGAGCTGTTTTTT.

This chain joins TRBV9 and TRBJ2-3, with D perhaps matching TRBD2 (5 bases). The germline V gene encodes CDR1 SGDLS and CDR2 YYNGEE. The CDR3 spans 18 residues. V lost 3 bases and J lost 0, with 20 bases in between. This chain's CDR3 is CASSERPPTTTSTDTQYF. The DNA for the CDR3 is TGTGCCAGCAGCGAAAGGCCCCCGACTACTACGAGCACAGATACGCAGTATTTT. The whole variable domain, remainder taken from reference TRBV9 and TRBJ2-3, is DSGVTQTPKHLITATGQRVTLRCSPRSGDLSVYWYQQSLDQGLQFLIQYYNGEERAKGNILERFSAQQFPDLHSELNLSSLELGDSALYFCASSERPPTTTSTDTQYFGPGTRLTVL.

The chain links TRBV9 to TRBJ1-1; 7 bases fit TRBD1. Germline assignment: CDR1 SGDLS and CDR2 YYNGEE. V lost 4 bases to trimming and J lost 4 bases; unmatched junction nucleotides: 10. This CDR3 region has 15 residues. The CDR3 reads CASSPWDSLVTEAFF. For the CDR3, the DNA is TGTGCCAGCAGCCCGTGGGACAGTTTAGTCACTGAAGCTTTCTTT.

V usage is TRBV25-1 and J usage is TRBJ2-5, with 8 bases matching TRBD2. The end of the DNA aligns better with TRBJ2-7, so the J call may be wrong. Per germline, CDR1 MGHDK and CDR2 SYGVNS. The CDR3 has 14 residues. CDR3 sequence (DNA): TGTGCCAGCAGTTACGCGGGGGGCGCGTACGAGCAGTACTTC. Translated, it gives CASSYAGGAYEQYF.

The chain couples TRBV19 to TRBJ2-2, with TRBD2 as a possible D gene (6 bases). This CDR3 comprises 15 residues. Trimming took off 4 bases at V and 7 bases at J, with 16 bases between the two ends. CDR1 is LNHDA, CDR2 SQIVND, per germline (reference sequence). In DNA, the CDR3 is TGTGCCAGTAGTACTGGGGACCGGGGGATCGGGGAGCTGTTTTTT. The encoded protein is CASSTGDRGIGELFF.

The table lists this clone with a count of one. The chain recombines TRBV6-5 with TRBJ1-2; D might be TRBD1 (6 bases). Between the trimmed V and J ends, which lost 4 bases and 0 bases, there was a span of 9 bases. CDR3 length: 14 residues. The V gene's germline CDR1 is MNHEY and CDR2 SVGAGI. CDR3 DNA: TGTGCCAGCAGTTCTCGGACAGCTAACTATGGCTACACCTTC. Encoded protein: CASSSRTANYGYTF.

The chain joins TRBV6-1 to TRBJ1-5; D is undetermined. There are 15 residues in the CDR3. The V end was cut by 3 bases, the J end by 2 bases, with 11 bases between. Germline values: CDR1 MNHNS, CDR2 SASEGT. This CDR3 is CASSDVGGGNQPQHF. For the CDR3, the DNA is TGTGCCAGCAGTGATGTAGGAGGCGGCAATCAGCCCCAGCATTTT.

V and J are TRBV5-1 and TRBJ2-5, with TRBD1 identical over 8 bases. The J call could be wrong; TRBJ2-7 is a better fit for the DNA end. CDR3 length: 15 residues. Germline values: CDR1 SGHRS, CDR2 YFSETQ. The CDR3 sequence is CASSLAGTGSYEQYF. In DNA form, the CDR3 reads TGCGCCAGCAGCTTGGCGGGGACAGGCTCCTACGAGCAGTACTTC.

About this clone itself: An end of the junction differs from the germline gene, which may be a read error. The chain links TRBV7-6 to TRBJ2-7; 9 positions match TRBD1. The CDR3 consists of 15 residues. The V gene's germline CDR1 is SGHVS and CDR2 FNYEAQ. The CDR3 loop reads CASSPRGQGIGERYF. The CDR3 DNA is TGTGCCAGCAGCCCCCGTGGACAGGGGATCGGGGAGCGGTACTTC. Using reference TRBV7-6 and TRBJ2-7 for the parts outside the CDR3, the full variable domain is GAGVSQSPRYKVTKRGQDVALRCDPISGHVSLYWYRQALGQGPEFLTYFNYEAQQDKSGLPNDRFSAERPEGSISTLTIQRTEQRDSAMYRCASSPRGQGIGERYFGPGTRLTVT.

There are a few counts of this clone. The rearrangement links TRBV9 to TRBJ2-3; 8 nucleotides agree with TRBD2. The germline V gene has CDR1 SGDLS and CDR2 YYNGEE. The CDR3 sequence is 14 residues long. J gave up 3 bases and V 5 bases, and 5 bases lay outside the gene matches. The CDR3 DNA reads as TGTGCCAGCAGGGGGACTAGGAGAACAGATACGCAGTATTTT. Translated, it gives CASRGTRRTDTQYF.

This clone appeared a single time. The chain uses TRBV19 and TRBJ2-5; D perhaps matches TRBD1 (5 bases). The length of the CDR3 is 18 residues. CDR1 is LNHDA and CDR2 is SQIVND in the germline V gene (reference sequence). V was clipped by 5 bases and J by 2 bases, with 24 bases between them. The CDR3 loop reads CASSPRPGRSSGQETQYF. CDR3 nucleotide sequence: TGTGCCAGTAGTCCCCGCCCAGGGCGTTCATCAGGTCAAGAGACCCAGTACTTC.

V and J are TRBV15 and TRBJ2-2, with 8 nucleotides matching TRBD2. V dropped 8 bases and J dropped 0; count of bases not matched to a gene: 5. This CDR3 spans 15 amino acids. CDR1 LNHNV and CDR2 YYDKDF come from the germline V gene (reference sequence). The CDR3 protein is CATSTGGTNTGELFF. CDR3 coding DNA: TGTGCCACCTCCACGGGGGGGACGAACACCGGGGAGCTGTTTTTT.

The chain carries TRBV15 and TRBJ1-1; 8 bases are a match to TRBD1. The CDR3 length is 15 residues. Germline assignment: CDR1 LNHNV and CDR2 YYDKDF (reference sequence). V shed 5 bases, J shed 4 bases, and the junction held 9 bases outside the gene matches. CDR3 protein: CATSLPWTGPTEAFF. The DNA of the CDR3 is TGTGCCACCAGCCTACCCTGGACAGGGCCCACTGAAGCTTTCTTT.